Listed below are T cell receptor beta chains from one sample, sequenced in a study of T cell repertoires in cytomegalovirus infection. TCRdb reanalysed the reads using MiXCR and keeps one entry per CDR3 protein. The data hold around 100,000 distinct CDR3 sequences, with more than 20% observed a single time. The sequenced material came from CD8+ T cells from PBMCs. These receptors all stem from a human donor in good health (CMV status not recorded). Some clones in this sample may be carry-over from other donors' samples. CDR3s include the opening cysteine and the closing phenylalanine or tryptophan. The D gene is left open where the match is weak. Expanded clones are given a class, and other clones once, few, many or no size at all.

d_call	clone_size	j_call	v_call	cdr3_nt	cdr3_aa
TRBD2	few	TRBJ2-7	TRBV6-1	TGTGCCAGCAGTGAAGAACTAGCGGGCCCCTCCTACGAGCAGTACTTC	CASSEELAGPSYEQYF
TRBD1	few	TRBJ1-5	TRBV20-1	TGCAGTGCTCACGGACAGGGAGATAGCAATCAGCCCCAGCATTTT	CSAHGQGDSNQPQHF
-	-	TRBJ1-1	TRBV2	TGTGCCAGCGTTGGGGGGGTGAACACTGAAGCTTTCTTT	CASVGGVNTEAFF
-	-	TRBJ2-3	TRBV6-2/TRBV6-3	TGTGCCAGCAGCCCGACTAGGACCTCAGATACGCAGTATTTT	CASSPTRTSDTQYF
TRBD2	-	TRBJ2-3	TRBV7-6	TGTGCCAGCAGCATCAAAACTAGCGCGATCACAGATACGCAGTATTTT	CASSIKTSAITDTQYF
-	few	TRBJ1-2	TRBV12-3/TRBV12-4	TGTGCCAGCAGTTTATTGGGGCCGTCGGGGGATGGCTACACCTTC	CASSLLGPSGDGYTF
-	many	TRBJ2-1	TRBV12-3/TRBV12-4	TGTGCCAGCAGTGACCATACAGGACTCAATGAGCAGTTCTTC	CASSDHTGLNEQFF
-	-	TRBJ2-7	TRBV4-3	TGCGCCAGCAGCCAAGATGATCGGGGAGCCGAGCAGTACTTC	CASSQDDRGAEQYF
-	many	TRBJ2-5	TRBV7-9	TGTGCCAGCAGCTTAGGAACTAGCATACAGACCCAGTACTTC	CASSLGTSIQTQYF
TRBD1	-	TRBJ2-2	TRBV9	TGTGCCAGCAGCGTAGATCGGACAGGGGGATCGAACACCGGGGAGCTGTTTTTT	CASSVDRTGGSNTGELFF
TRBD2	-	TRBJ2-3	TRBV10-3	TGTGCCATCAGGCCCGGGACTAGCCCGACAGATACGCAGTATTTT	CAIRPGTSPTDTQYF
TRBD2	-	TRBJ2-3	TRBV11-2	TGTGCCAGCAGCTCTAGCGGGGTAGATACGCAGTATTTT	CASSSSGVDTQYF
-	-	TRBJ1-4	TRBV7-9	TGTGCCAGCAGCTTAGTAGAAGACTACGGAGGAAAACTGTTTTTT	CASSLVEDYGGKLFF
-	-	TRBJ2-7	TRBV27	TGTGCCAGCAGTTTATCGTCCCTCTACGAGCAGTACTTC	CASSLSSLYEQYF
TRBD1	-	TRBJ1-1	TRBV25-1	TGTGCCAGCAGTGGCCCCCGGACAGGGTTGTACACTGAAGCTTTCTTT	CASSGPRTGLYTEAFF
-	-	TRBJ2-7	TRBV20-1	TGCAGTGCTAGAGATAGTGGTCGGGAGCAGTACTTC	CSARDSGREQYF
TRBD2	many	TRBJ2-5	TRBV7-9	TGTGCCAGCAGCTTAGGAGCACAGCCCGGGACTAGGGGGTTCCGGACCCAGTACTTC	CASSLGAQPGTRGFRTQYF
-	-	TRBJ1-1	TRBV12-3/TRBV12-4	TGTGCCAGCACCTCGGGGACACTGAACACTGAAGCTTTCTTT	CASTSGTLNTEAFF
-	few	TRBJ2-7	TRBV28	TGTGCCAGCAGTTTATTGGGCCTCTCCTACGAGCAGTACTTC	CASSLLGLSYEQYF
-	few	TRBJ2-3	TRBV12-3/TRBV12-4	TGTGCCAGCAGTTGGCTAGGTACATCAGATACGCAGTATTTT	CASSWLGTSDTQYF
-	few	TRBJ2-1	TRBV13	TGTGCCAGCAGCCCCGGCCGGGGTGAGCAGTTCTTC	CASSPGRGEQFF
TRBD2	many	TRBJ2-5	TRBV7-8	TGTGCCAGCAGCTTAGAATCTAGCGGGAGATTCCAAGAGACCCAGTACTTC	CASSLESSGRFQETQYF
-	-	TRBJ1-1	TRBV2	TGTGCCAGCAGTGAATTCAGGAACACTGAAGCTTTCTTT	CASSEFRNTEAFF
-	many	TRBJ2-1	TRBV20-1	TGCAGTGCTAGAGATCGCGTCCACTACAATGAGCAGTTCTTC	CSARDRVHYNEQFF
TRBD2	-	TRBJ2-1	TRBV6-2/TRBV6-3	TGTGCCAGCAGCGAACTAGGACTAGCGGAGTACAATGAGCAGTTCTTC	CASSELGLAEYNEQFF
-	many	TRBJ1-1	TRBV29-1	TGCAGCGTTGGACCAGGACAGACCAACACTGAAGCTTTCTTT	CSVGPGQTNTEAFF
TRBD1	few	TRBJ2-7	TRBV2	TGTGCCAGCAGTGAAAGGGACAGGGTCTACGAGCAGTACTTC	CASSERDRVYEQYF
-	many	TRBJ2-4	TRBV4-1	TGCGCCAGCAGCCAGGACCCCTCAGGGGGGGGAGGCAAAAACATTCAGTACTTC	CASSQDPSGGGGKNIQYF
-	many	TRBJ1-6	TRBV7-9	TGTGCCAGCAGCGAAAATGGAGGGGAACGGTCACCCCTCCACTTT	CASSENGGERSPLHF
TRBD2	-	TRBJ2-5	TRBV28	TGTGCCAGCAGAGGGACTAGCGGGTGGGAGACCCAGTACTTC	CASRGTSGWETQYF
-	-	TRBJ1-4	TRBV2	TGTGCCAGCAGTGATACAAAACTGTTTTTT	CASSDTKLFF
-	-	TRBJ2-1	TRBV6-4	TGTGCCAGCAGCTACCAGGAGTACAATGAGCAGTTCTTC	CASSYQEYNEQFF
-	few	TRBJ2-7	TRBV27	TGTGCCAGCAGTTCCCGGGTGGGGCCGGACGAGCAGTACTTC	CASSSRVGPDEQYF
TRBD1	-	TRBJ2-3	TRBV7-3	TGTGCCAGCAGCCAGGGGGCGCGGCCGCAGGCTTTT	CASSQGARPQAF
-	many	TRBJ2-3	TRBV7-9	TGTGCCCCAGGAAAAACAGATACGCAGTATTTT	CAPGKTDTQYF
TRBD2	-	TRBJ2-1	TRBV19	TGTGCCAGTAGTATAGGGTACGGGGGGGATGAGCAGTTCTTC	CASSIGYGGDEQFF